This entry concerns a single T cell receptor (beta chain). Its antigen is undetermined. TCRdb's table, derived via immunoSEQ multiplex PCR, lists solely in-frame clones and lacks some. The sample carries approximately 110,000 clones, about 88% recorded once. The CDR3 is made up of 17 amino acids. Germline V CDR1 and CDR2: LNHNV, YYDKDF (reference sequence). The germline V and J ends were trimmed by 0 bases and 6 bases, with 18 bases remaining between them. These data are taken from a study of T cell responses to AZD1222 COVID-19 vaccine. Study observations and caveats: Donors in the cohort were predominantly white British and more often female, and clonal diversity was possibly underestimated.

The gene calls are TRBV15 and TRBJ2-1, with D possibly matching TRBD2 (5 bases). The source material was peripheral blood, sampled on day 0 of AZD1222 vaccination. The receptor comes from an adult in good health. CDR3 amino acids: CATSREHSRASFNEQFF. The CDR3 coding sequence is TGTGCCACCAGCAGAGAGCACTCGAGGGCTAGCTTCAATGAGCAGTTCTTC.